Detailed here is one T cell receptor (beta chain). The antigen remains unidentified. Mismatch with germline at one junction end may stem from a read error. Using RNA transcripts as the source, TCR beta CDR3 regions were amplified. Using the HTBI primer set, a first-round RT-PCR was run on the TCR CDR3. TCRdb re-derived calls from the multiplex PCR reads in MiXCR, one entry per CDR3 protein. Of approximately 320,000 distinct CDR3 sequences in the sample, 15% to 20% were seen once. Each diagnosis drew on symptoms, thyroxine, TRAb, thyroid ultrasound and orbital computed tomography findings. The data derive from a study of T cells in Graves' hyperthyroidism and ophthalmopathy. Study-wide background: The blood sample was taken at first diagnosis, before treatment began. Study-wide findings and caveats: The blood repertoire included most of the expanded thyroid clonotypes above 0.001.

The V gene's germline CDR1 is SGDLS and CDR2 YYNGEE. This CDR3 is 17 amino acids long. V is TRBV9 and J is TRBJ2-1; D perhaps matches TRBD2 (5 bases). What was sequenced was blood. This sequence was found in a man aged 30-40 years with Graves' hyperthyroidism. The CDR3 DNA follows: TGTGCCAGCAGCGTAGGACCCCAGGTGAGCGGTTACAATGATCAGTTCTTC. Protein sequence: CASSVGPQVSGYNDQFF.